The 30 T cell receptor beta chains below come from one sample, sequenced in a study of T cell changes during pregnancy in multiple sclerosis. The repertoire was sequenced with immunoSEQ multiplex PCR; TCRdb's copy has only in-frame clones and lacks some. The sample includes about 52,000 clones, around 90% of them seen just once. Sample: CD4+ T cells from peripheral blood mononuclear cells, taken before pregnancy. These receptors came from a female donor with multiple sclerosis, enrolled in a pregnancy study.

This rearrangement joins TRBV30 to TRBJ1-2, with 10 bases aligning to TRBD1. J lost 2 bases, V lost 5 bases, and 2 bases had no gene match. Germline V gene sequence: CDR1 GTSNPN, CDR2 SVGIG (reference sequence). The CDR3 covers 13 residues. DNA for the CDR3: TGTGCCTGGGGGACAGGGGCCAACTATGGCTACACCTTC. Translation gives CAWGTGANYGYTF.

The chain joins TRBV6-1 to TRBJ2-5; 12 nucleotides match TRBD2. The V gene's germline CDR1 is MNHNS and CDR2 SASEGT. The CDR3 runs to 15 residues. V lost 9 bases and J lost 7; bases outside the gene matches: 12. As DNA, the CDR3 is TGTGCCAGTACCGGGACTAGCGGGCTCCTGGGGACCCAGTACTTC. It is translated as CASTGTSGLLGTQYF.

The chain links TRBV2 to TRBJ2-2; 11 nucleotides agree with TRBD2. Trimming took 6 bases from V and 5 from J; bases not matched to a gene: 5. Germline V gene sequence: CDR1 SNHLY, CDR2 FYNNEI. The CDR3 is made up of 15 amino acids. The CDR3 loop is CASSPSGRRTGELFF. The CDR3 coding sequence is TGTGCCAGCAGCCCTAGCGGGAGGCGAACCGGGGAGCTGTTTTTT.

This clone has a single count. This chain uses TRBV10-2 with TRBJ2-1; 12 positions match TRBD2. From germline, CDR1 is WSHSY and CDR2 SAAADI. Trimming cost V 4 bases and J 2 bases; bases outside gene matches: 9. This CDR3 has 18 residues. CDR3 region: CASSVTSGRVNPYNEQFF. CDR3 nucleotides: TGCGCCAGCAGTGTGACTAGCGGGAGAGTGAACCCCTACAATGAGCAGTTCTTC.

The CDR3 DNA sequence: TGTGCCAGCAGGGCAACCGGGACAGGGCACAATGAGCAGTTCTTC. This encodes CASRATGTGHNEQFF. The chain couples TRBV7-2 to TRBJ2-1; TRBD1 matches at 9 bases. This CDR3 has 15 residues. The germline V gene has CDR1 SGHTA and CDR2 FQGNSA. Germline trimming cut 6 bases from V and 5 bases from J; bases unmatched to any gene: 8.

This clone was found once. This chain uses TRBV29-1 with TRBJ1-1, with D possibly TRBD1 on 6 matching bases. The CDR3 totals 14 residues. V was shortened by 6 bases and J by 4 bases, with 18 bases between the two germline ends. Germline CDR1 reads SQVTM; CDR2 reads ANQGSEA. DNA for the CDR3: TGCAGCGTGGACCGGGCCCAAGGGGGCACTGAAGCTTTCTTT. Amino acid sequence: CSVDRAQGGTEAFF.

J is TRBJ2-5 and V is TRBV7-7; perhaps TRBD1 as D (6 bases). The V end was cut by 5 bases, the J end by 4 bases, with 8 bases between. Germline CDR1 and CDR2: SSHAT and FNYEAQ (reference sequence). This CDR3 spans 12 amino acids. The CDR3 region has the DNA TGTGCCAGCAGCCCGGACAGAGAGACCCAGTACTTC. This translates into CASSPDRETQYF.

J is TRBJ2-3 and V is TRBV5-1; 7 nucleotides match TRBD1. V lost 5 bases, J lost 3 bases, and 6 bases stayed unmatched. The CDR3 has 14 amino acids. Per the germline V gene, CDR1 is SGHRS and CDR2 is YFSETQ. The CDR3 reads CASRKGTETDTQYF. The CDR3 DNA is TGCGCCAGCAGGAAGGGGACAGAGACAGATACGCAGTATTTT.

This chain joins TRBV5-6 and TRBJ1-1, with TRBD1 matching over 8 bases. Germline trimming cut 8 bases from V and 6 bases from J; bases unmatched to any gene: 9. Germline values: CDR1 SGHDT, CDR2 YYEEEE. The CDR3 contains 13 residues. The DNA of the CDR3 is TGTGCCAGTTCGGATGACAGGGGCTCTGAAGCTTTCTTT. This sequence encodes CASSDDRGSEAFF.

This CDR3 reads CASSFRGKFNEQYF. The DNA of the CDR3 is TGTGCCAGCAGTTTCAGGGGGAAGTTCAACGAGCAGTACTTC. This chain uses TRBV28 with TRBJ2-7, with 7 bases lining up with TRBD1. Looked up from germline, CDR1 is MDHEN and CDR2 is SYDVKM. Trimming took 3 bases from V and 5 from J; bases not matched to a gene: 7. The CDR3 length is 14 residues.

This rearrangement joins TRBV19 to TRBJ2-1; 11 nucleotides agree with TRBD2. V lost 7 bases, J lost 7 bases, and 9 bases stayed unmatched. The germline V gene has CDR1 LNHDA and CDR2 SQIVND (reference sequence). The CDR3 covers 15 residues. The CDR3 DNA follows: TGTGCCAGTACCTTAGCGGGAGGGCCCAGGAATGAGCAGTTCTTC. Its translation: CASTLAGGPRNEQFF.

This clone was counted a few times. This chain uses TRBV18 with TRBJ1-1; D might be TRBD1 (6 bases). The CDR3 covers 15 residues. Trimming pared 3 bases from V and 1 base from J, leaving 12 bases between. From germline, CDR1 is KGHSH and CDR2 LQKENI. In nucleotides, the CDR3 is TGTGCCAGCTCACCGGCGGGGGCAAGGAACACTGAAGCTTTCTTT. It encodes CASSPAGARNTEAFF.

The V and J genes are TRBV30 and TRBJ2-7, with 10 nucleotides matching TRBD1. The CDR3 runs 14 residues. V was clipped by 4 bases and J by 1 base; unmatched bases: 4. The germline V gene has CDR1 GTSNPN and CDR2 SVGIG (reference sequence). In DNA, the CDR3 is TGTGCCTGGACCCGGACAGGGGGATCCTACGAGCAGTACTTC. Translating it yields CAWTRTGGSYEQYF.

The chain employs TRBV7-6 and TRBJ1-1; no firm D call. Trimming left V 4 bases short and J 0 bases short, with 6 bases between. This CDR3 is built from 13 residues. Germline values: CDR1 SGHVS, CDR2 FNYEAQ. CDR3 DNA sequence: TGTGCCAGCAGCTCTAGTATGAACACTGAAGCTTTCTTT. It codes for CASSSSMNTEAFF.

This chain uses TRBV11-2 with TRBJ2-7; a possible D gene is TRBD2 (5 bases). The CDR3 runs to 13 residues. The germline V gene has CDR1 SGHAT and CDR2 FQNNGV. The germline V and J ends were trimmed by 3 bases and 5 bases, with 11 bases remaining between them. CDR3 sequence: CASSFPGRDEQYF. CDR3 nucleotides: TGTGCCAGCAGCTTCCCGGGAAGGGACGAGCAGTACTTC.

The V gene is TRBV4-1, the J gene TRBJ1-2, with TRBD1 matching 8 bases. Germline CDR1 and CDR2: MGHRA and YSYEKL. V gave up 3 bases and J gave up 8 bases; unmatched junction bases: 8. The CDR3 is made up of 14 amino acids. The CDR3 spells CASSQPDRGSGYTF. CDR3 coding DNA: TGCGCCAGCAGCCAGCCCGACAGGGGTAGCGGCTACACCTTC.

The V and J genes are TRBV19 and TRBJ1-2, with a possible D match to TRBD1 (5 bases). Germline V gene data show CDR1 as LNHDA and CDR2 as SQIVND (reference sequence). The V and J ends lost 7 bases and 5 bases respectively, with 11 bases between them. CDR3 length: 12 amino acids. This CDR3 is CASIGANYGYTF. The CDR3 coding sequence is TGTGCCAGTATAGGGGCGAATTATGGCTACACCTTC. The variable domain in full, with the rest retrieved from reference TRBV19 and TRBJ1-2, is DGGITQSPKYLFRKEGQNVTLSCEQNLNHDAMYWYRQDPGQGLRLIYYSQIVNDFQKGDIAEGYSVSREKKESFPLTVTSAQKNPTAFYLCASIGANYGYTFGSGTRLTVV.

This CDR3 reads CASSQVVVVAGITDTQYF. The CDR3 bases are TGCGCCAGCAGCCAAGTTGTCGTGGTAGCGGGAATCACAGATACGCAGTATTTT. The chain links TRBV4-1 to TRBJ2-3; 8 bases align to TRBD2. CDR1 and CDR2 (germline): MGHRA, YSYEKL. The CDR3 length is 18 residues. The V gene end was trimmed by 1 base and the J gene end by 2 bases; junction bases not matched to a gene: 11.

This chain joins TRBV7-9 and TRBJ2-5, with TRBD1 identical over 12 bases. Germline lookup yields CDR1 SEHNR and CDR2 FQNEAQ (reference sequence). Trimming took 0 bases from V and 5 from J; bases not matched to a gene: 10. CDR3 length equals 18 residues. The CDR3 is CASSLAWSRDRGQETQYF. The CDR3 DNA follows: TGTGCCAGCAGCTTAGCATGGTCGCGGGACAGGGGGCAGGAGACCCAGTACTTC.

This chain joins TRBV7-2 and TRBJ2-2; TRBD2 matches 15 bases. V shed 11 bases, J shed 0 bases, and the junction held 13 bases outside the gene matches. This CDR3 is 19 amino acids long. Germline V CDR1 and CDR2: SGHTA, FQGNSA. The CDR3 reads CAVRSPGLAGGSNTGELFF. For the CDR3, the DNA is TGTGCCGTTAGGTCTCCGGGACTAGCGGGAGGATCGAACACCGGGGAGCTGTTTTTT.

The chain carries TRBV11-2 and TRBJ2-1; D perhaps matches TRBD1 (6 bases). Deletions cut 1 base from V and 8 bases from J, with 12 bases between. The germline gives CDR1 SGHAT, CDR2 FQNNGV. The CDR3 length is 14 residues. The CDR3 loop reads CASSLVSRGYEQFF. As DNA, the CDR3 is TGTGCCAGCAGCTTAGTATCCAGGGGCTATGAGCAGTTCTTC.

J is TRBJ2-6 and V is TRBV19; 10 nucleotides agree with TRBD1. Looked up from germline, CDR1 is LNHDA and CDR2 is SQIVND (reference sequence). With 6 bases clipped from V and 2 bases from J, the junction kept 16 bases outside the gene matches. CDR3 size: 20 residues. The CDR3 bases are TGTGCCAGTAGCCTTCCGCCGGGACAGGGGAGGTTACCTGGGGCCAACGTCCTGACTTTC. The encoded protein is CASSLPPGQGRLPGANVLTF.

This sequence joins TRBV10-3 and TRBJ1-2; D is perhaps TRBD1 (6 bases). This CDR3 spans 12 amino acids. Germline CDR1 reads ENHRY; CDR2 reads SYGVKD. The V and J ends lost 6 bases and 6 bases respectively, with 11 bases between them. The chain's CDR3 is CAISPRDNGYTF. DNA for the CDR3: TGTGCCATCAGCCCCCGGGACAATGGCTACACCTTC.

The J gene is TRBJ2-3, the V gene TRBV28; 7 bases line up with TRBD1. The CDR3 runs 16 residues. J gave up 1 base and V 1 base, and 5 bases lay outside the gene matches. CDR1 MDHEN and CDR2 SYDVKM come from the germline V gene. This CDR3 reads CASSLSGTGGTDTQYF. The CDR3 coding sequence is TGTGCCAGCAGTTTATCGGGAACAGGGGGCACAGATACGCAGTATTTT.

CDR3 bases: TGTGCTAGTGGTTTGCCTCCGGGACAGGTCTCCTACGAGCAGTACTTC. Amino acid sequence: CASGLPPGQVSYEQYF. This chain uses TRBV12-5 with TRBJ2-7; the match to TRBD1 covers 8 bases. Unmatched junction bases numbered 6, after V lost 2 bases and J lost 0 bases. The CDR3 has 16 amino acids. Germline V gene sequence: CDR1 LGHNT, CDR2 FRNRAP.

This chain connects TRBV15 to TRBJ2-7; 9 bases are a match to TRBD1. Looked up from germline, CDR1 is LNHNV and CDR2 is YYDKDF (reference sequence). The ends lost 4 bases at V and 6 bases at J; junction bases unmatched: 13. The CDR3 spans 16 residues. DNA of the CDR3: TGTGCCACCAGCAATCCAGCCGGGACAGGGACAAGCGAGCAGTACTTC. This encodes CATSNPAGTGTSEQYF.

This sequence joins TRBV7-2 and TRBJ2-1, with 9 bases identical to TRBD2. The V and J ends lost 3 bases and 4 bases, in that order; junction bases with no gene match: 7. The CDR3 sequence is 16 residues long. The V gene's germline CDR1 is SGHTA and CDR2 FQGNSA. The CDR3 loop is CASSFGGRAGYNEQFF. The DNA of the CDR3 is TGTGCCAGCAGCTTTGGCGGGAGGGCTGGATACAATGAGCAGTTCTTC.

The J gene is TRBJ2-3, the V gene TRBV19, with D possibly TRBD1 on 5 matching bases. Per germline, CDR1 LNHDA and CDR2 SQIVND (reference sequence). The ends were cut back, 7 bases at V and 6 bases at J, with 11 bases in the middle. CDR3 length equals 12 residues. The CDR3 region is CASNTGPDTQYF. The DNA of the CDR3 is TGTGCCAGTAACACAGGACCCGATACGCAGTATTTT.

The V call is TRBV28, the J call TRBJ2-7; D not certain. CDR3 length: 12 residues. Germline-derived CDR1 and CDR2 are MDHEN and SYDVKM. Trimming left V 7 bases short and J 5 bases short, with 12 bases between. The CDR3 spells CASTSTGNEQYF. CDR3 DNA sequence: TGTGCCAGCACCTCCACCGGTAACGAGCAGTACTTC.

The chain carries TRBV5-1 and TRBJ2-5; possibly TRBD2 for D (7 bases). This CDR3 has 14 amino acids. Germline V CDR1 and CDR2: SGHRS, YFSETQ. Trimming removed 0 bases from V and 4 bases from J, with 10 bases in between. CDR3 loop: CASSLAGGAETQYF. CDR3 DNA: TGCGCCAGCAGCTTGGCGGGGGGCGCAGAGACCCAGTACTTC.